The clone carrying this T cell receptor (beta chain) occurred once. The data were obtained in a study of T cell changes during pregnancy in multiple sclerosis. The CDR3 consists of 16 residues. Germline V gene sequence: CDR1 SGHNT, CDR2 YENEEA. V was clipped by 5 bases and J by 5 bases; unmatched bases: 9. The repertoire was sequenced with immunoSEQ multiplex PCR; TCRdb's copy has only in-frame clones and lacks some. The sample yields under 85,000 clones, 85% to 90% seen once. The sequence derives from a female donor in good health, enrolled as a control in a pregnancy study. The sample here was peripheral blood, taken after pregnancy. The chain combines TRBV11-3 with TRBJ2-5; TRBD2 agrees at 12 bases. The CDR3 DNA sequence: TGTGCCAGCAGCAGCTCTAGCGGGAGGGCCGCGGAGACCCAGTACTTC. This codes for CASSSSSGRAAETQYF.